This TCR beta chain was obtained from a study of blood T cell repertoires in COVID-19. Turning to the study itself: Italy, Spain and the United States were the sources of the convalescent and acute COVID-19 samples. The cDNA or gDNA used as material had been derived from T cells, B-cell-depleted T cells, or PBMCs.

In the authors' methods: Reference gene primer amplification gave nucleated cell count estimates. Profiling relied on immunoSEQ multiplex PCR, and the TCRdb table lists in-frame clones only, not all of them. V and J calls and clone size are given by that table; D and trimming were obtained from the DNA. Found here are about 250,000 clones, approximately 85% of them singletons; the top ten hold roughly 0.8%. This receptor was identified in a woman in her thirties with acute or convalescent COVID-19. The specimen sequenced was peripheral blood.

The CDR3 nucleotides are TGCGCCAGCAGCCCCCCTTTGAGCAGGGAGACCCAGTACTTC. Its translation is CASSPPLSRETQYF. The J gene is TRBJ2-5, the V gene TRBV5-1; no firm D call. The CDR3 has 14 residues. Germline CDR1 SGHRS, CDR2 YFSETQ. Trimming took 4 bases from V and 5 from J, leaving 15 bases between them.